One sample yielded the 21 T cell receptor beta chains listed below, sequenced in a study of blood T cells in healthy people across ages. A sample-barcoded 5' primer and a J-beta primer mix were used in a second PCR of roughly 7 to 11 cycles. MiXCR, applied by TCRdb to the 5' RACE reads, yields one record per CDR3 protein. The data hold approximately 820,000 distinct CDR3 sequences, with around 45% observed a single time. Sequenced sample: blood. Source of these receptors: a man aged 55 to 69 in good health.

Note on this clonotype: It may be a read error: a sequence one base away is much more abundant. The chain combines TRBV2 with TRBJ2-5; TRBD2 matches at 9 bases. Near its end, the DNA agrees better with TRBJ2-1, so the J call may be wrong. The germline CDR1 and CDR2 sequences are SNHLY and FYNNEI. The CDR3 covers 15 residues. This CDR3 is CASREGTSRQETQFF. The CDR3 coding sequence is TGTGCCAGCAGGGAAGGGACTAGCAGACAAGAGACCCAGTTCTTC.

This clonotype showed up many times. J is TRBJ2-1 and V is TRBV6-5; D ambiguous. This CDR3 spans 16 amino acids. V lost 6 bases and J 0 bases, leaving 15 bases between the germline ends. Per germline, CDR1 MNHEY and CDR2 SVGAGI. The CDR3 DNA follows: TGTGCCAGCAGCCCAGATCCCCCTAGCTCCTACAATGAGCAGTTCTTC. Amino acids: CASSPDPPSSYNEQFF.

V gene TRBV7-9 combines with J gene TRBJ2-7, with D unresolved. Trimming stripped 5 bases from V and 3 bases from J, with 14 bases between. Germline V lookup: CDR1 SEHNR, CDR2 FQNEAQ (reference sequence). The CDR3 runs 14 residues. The CDR3 DNA reads as TGTGCCAGCAGCCCAGCCCGCACGGGCTACGAGCAGTACTTC. This translates into CASSPARTGYEQYF.

The J gene is TRBJ2-4, the V gene TRBV11-2; 9 bases map to TRBD1. Germline CDR1 is SGHAT and CDR2 is FQNNGV. CDR3 size: 14 residues. J gave up 3 bases and V 5 bases, and 2 bases lay outside the gene matches. CDR3 amino acids: CASSPTGGKNIQYF. Written as DNA, the CDR3 is TGTGCCAGCAGCCCGACAGGGGGCAAAAACATTCAGTACTTC.

The sample holds a few counts of this clonotype. This chain uses TRBV7-2 with TRBJ1-6; no clear D gene. The germline V gene has CDR1 SGHTA and CDR2 FQGNSA. The CDR3 is 16 residues long. The V gene lost 0 bases and the J gene lost 5 bases, with 11 bases spanning the gap. This CDR3 reads CASSLASAVNNSPLHF. The CDR3 bases are TGTGCCAGCAGCTTAGCCTCGGCCGTTAATAATTCACCCCTCCACTTT. The full variable domain, its missing parts supplied by reference TRBV7-2 and TRBJ1-6, is GAGVSQSPSNKVTEKGKDVELRCDPISGHTALYWYRQSLGQGLEFLIYFQGNSAPDKSGLPSDRFSAERTGGSVSTLTIQRTQQEDSAVYLCASSLASAVNNSPLHFGNGTRLTVT.

The chain links TRBV3-1 to TRBJ2-3, with D unresolved. V was clipped by 1 base and J by 0 bases, with 5 bases between them. The CDR3 has 14 residues. CDR1 is LGHDT and CDR2 is YNNKEL in the germline V gene (reference sequence). The CDR3 sequence is CASSQGVSTDTQYF. The CDR3 DNA is TGTGCCAGCAGCCAAGGGGTTAGCACAGATACGCAGTATTTT.

The V and J genes are TRBV19 and TRBJ1-1; perhaps TRBD1 as D (5 bases). The CDR3 consists of 13 residues. The germline V and J ends were trimmed by 3 bases and 4 bases, with 9 bases remaining between them. Germline lookup yields CDR1 LNHDA and CDR2 SQIVND (reference sequence). In DNA form, the CDR3 reads TGTGCCAGTAGTATGGGACGCGGCACTGAAGCTTTCTTT. Translating it yields CASSMGRGTEAFF.

This clonotype was seen only a few times. The genes are TRBV7-2 and TRBJ2-7; tentative D call: TRBD1 (6 bases). Germline V gene sequence: CDR1 SGHTA, CDR2 FQGNSA. The CDR3 runs 13 residues. V lost 8 bases to trimming and J lost 0 bases, with 11 bases between them. CDR3 bases: TGTGCCAGCGGACCAGGGGCCTCCTACGAGCAGTACTTC. Translation: CASGPGASYEQYF.

The chain links TRBV30 to TRBJ1-2; D is uncertain. The V gene lost 3 bases and the J gene lost 5 bases, with 19 bases spanning the gap. This CDR3 comprises 15 residues. Per germline, CDR1 GTSNPN and CDR2 SVGIG (reference sequence). The CDR3 DNA reads as TGTGCCTGGAGCTTCGGGCCTGCGTTCTTTTATGGCTACACCTTC. This sequence encodes CAWSFGPAFFYGYTF. Full variable domain (remainder filled in from reference TRBV30 and TRBJ1-2): SQTIHQWPATLVQPVGSPLSLECTVEGTSNPNLYWYRQAAGRGLQLLFYSVGIGQISSEVPQNLSASRPQDRQFILSSKKLLLSDSGFYLCAWSFGPAFFYGYTFGSGTRLTVV.

This chain links TRBV5-1 with TRBJ2-1, with 7 bases lining up with TRBD2. V gave up 4 bases and J gave up 6 bases; unmatched junction bases: 10. The V gene's germline CDR1 is SGHRS and CDR2 YFSETQ. The CDR3 covers 15 residues. CDR3 sequence: CASSPGLGLANEQFF. The CDR3 region has the DNA TGCGCCAGCAGCCCAGGACTAGGGCTAGCCAATGAGCAGTTCTTC.

This clonotype was found once. The J gene is TRBJ1-1, the V gene TRBV4-1; D is ambiguous. CDR3 length: 15 residues. Germline V gene lookup returns CDR1 MGHRA and CDR2 YSYEKL. V lost 0 bases to trimming and J lost 1 base, with 9 bases between them. CDR3 coding DNA: TGCGCCAGCAGCCAAGATGGGGTATCGAACACTGAAGCTTTCTTT. It codes for CASSQDGVSNTEAFF.

The chain joins TRBV29-1 to TRBJ2-3, with TRBD1 identical over 7 bases. The CDR3 is 13 amino acids. From germline, CDR1 is SQVTM and CDR2 ANQGSEA. V dropped 7 bases and J dropped 5; count of bases not matched to a gene: 9. The CDR3 sequence: CSGETGSGDTQYF. CDR3 nucleotides: TGCAGCGGTGAGACAGGGTCGGGAGATACGCAGTATTTT.

The gene calls are TRBV4-1 and TRBJ2-3; 12 nucleotides line up with TRBD2. The V and J ends lost 3 bases and 4 bases, in that order; junction bases with no gene match: 11. Germline loops: CDR1 MGHRA, CDR2 YSYEKL. This CDR3 is 18 amino acids long. The CDR3 coding sequence is TGCGCCAGCAGCCACCCCCTCCGACTAGCGGGGGCACCAGATACGCAGTATTTT. It codes for CASSHPLRLAGAPDTQYF.

The chain has TRBV15 and TRBJ2-5, with 8 bases fitting TRBD2. The J call is in doubt because the DNA end fits TRBJ2-7 better. There are 16 residues in the CDR3. The germline V gene encodes CDR1 LNHNV and CDR2 YYDKDF (reference sequence). The CDR3 DNA reads TGTGCCACCAGCAGAGATCTCGGGGGGGGCCTGGGCGAGCAGTACTTC. This codes for CATSRDLGGGLGEQYF.

V and J are TRBV18 and TRBJ2-7; a weak D match, TRBD1 (6 bases). Germline V gene lookup returns CDR1 KGHSH and CDR2 LQKENI. The V gene lost 3 bases and the J gene lost 5 bases, with 11 bases spanning the gap. CDR3 length: 13 residues. The CDR3 reads CASSPTGNHEQYF. The CDR3 DNA is TGTGCCAGCTCACCCACAGGGAACCACGAGCAGTACTTC.

The chain joins TRBV6-2 or TRBV6-3 to TRBJ1-5, with 7 bases lining up with TRBD1. V lost 5 bases and J lost 0; bases outside the gene matches: 7. The CDR3 extends over 16 amino acids. CDR1 and CDR2 (germline): MNHEY, SVGEGT. The CDR3 region has the DNA TGTGCCAGCAGTACAGACAGGGCTCATAGCAATCAGCCCCAGCATTTT. Amino acid sequence: CASSTDRAHSNQPQHF.

This clonotype was recorded at least ten times. The chain recombines TRBV20-1 with TRBJ1-1; D not resolved. Per the germline V gene, CDR1 is DFQATT and CDR2 is SNEGSKA (reference sequence). The CDR3 contains 12 residues. V lost 1 base and J lost 4, with 7 bases in between. Written as DNA, the CDR3 is TGCAGTGCTAGAGCTGGGGTCACTGAAGCTTTCTTT. Translated, it gives CSARAGVTEAFF.

This rearrangement joins TRBV19 to TRBJ1-2, with D uncertain. With 10 bases removed from V and 1 base from J, the gap between germline ends came to 16 bases. The germline V gene encodes CDR1 LNHDA and CDR2 SQIVND (reference sequence). The CDR3 is 14 amino acids. The CDR3 nucleotides are TGTGCCACTAAATTCGGGTGGAGTAACTATGGCTACACCTTC. Its protein is CATKFGWSNYGYTF.

In its sample, this clonotype was seen a few times. The J gene is TRBJ2-3, the V gene TRBV29-1; D uncertain. CDR3 length: 12 amino acids. V was clipped by 4 bases and J by 0 bases, with 5 bases between them. Looked up from germline, CDR1 is SQVTM and CDR2 is ANQGSEA. The CDR3 DNA follows: TGCAGCGTTGCGGCCAGCACAGATACGCAGTATTTT. Protein product: CSVAASTDTQYF.

This clonotype appeared a few times. V gene TRBV7-2 combines with J gene TRBJ1-1; 8 bases agree with TRBD1. The V and J ends lost 5 bases and 3 bases, in that order; junction bases with no gene match: 5. In germline, CDR1 is SGHTA, CDR2 FQGNSA. This CDR3 region has 14 residues. The CDR3 loop reads CASSPQTGDTEAFF. Here the CDR3 DNA reads TGTGCCAGCAGCCCCCAGACAGGGGACACTGAAGCTTTCTTT.

This clonotype was found a few times. CDR3 DNA sequence: TGTGCCAGCAGCCCAAGACTAGCGGGGGGGCTTTTGGATGAGCAGTTCTTC. This codes for CASSPRLAGGLLDEQFF. The V and J genes are TRBV7-9 and TRBJ2-1; 14 nucleotides agree with TRBD2. CDR1 SEHNR and CDR2 FQNEAQ come from the germline V gene (reference sequence). This CDR3 has 17 residues. Trimming removed 5 bases from V and 8 bases from J; junction bases left unmatched: 11.